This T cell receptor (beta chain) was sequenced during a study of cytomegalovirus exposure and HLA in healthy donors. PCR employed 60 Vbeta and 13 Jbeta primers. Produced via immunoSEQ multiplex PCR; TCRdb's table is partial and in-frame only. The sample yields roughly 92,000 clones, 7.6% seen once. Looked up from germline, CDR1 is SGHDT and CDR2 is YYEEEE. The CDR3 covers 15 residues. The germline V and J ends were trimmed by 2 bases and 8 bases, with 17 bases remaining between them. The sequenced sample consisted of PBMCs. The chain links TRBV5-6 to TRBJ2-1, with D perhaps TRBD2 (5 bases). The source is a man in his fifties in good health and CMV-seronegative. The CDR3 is CASSLSGLVEYEQFF. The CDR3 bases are TGTGCCAGCAGCTTAAGCGGTCTAGTAGAGTATGAGCAGTTCTTC. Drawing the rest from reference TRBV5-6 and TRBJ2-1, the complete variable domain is DAGVTQSPTHLIKTRGQQVTLRCSPKSGHDTVSWYQQALGQGPQFIFQYYEEEERQRGNFPDRFSGHQFPNYSSELNVNALLLGDSALYLCASSLSGLVEYEQFFGPGTRLTVL.